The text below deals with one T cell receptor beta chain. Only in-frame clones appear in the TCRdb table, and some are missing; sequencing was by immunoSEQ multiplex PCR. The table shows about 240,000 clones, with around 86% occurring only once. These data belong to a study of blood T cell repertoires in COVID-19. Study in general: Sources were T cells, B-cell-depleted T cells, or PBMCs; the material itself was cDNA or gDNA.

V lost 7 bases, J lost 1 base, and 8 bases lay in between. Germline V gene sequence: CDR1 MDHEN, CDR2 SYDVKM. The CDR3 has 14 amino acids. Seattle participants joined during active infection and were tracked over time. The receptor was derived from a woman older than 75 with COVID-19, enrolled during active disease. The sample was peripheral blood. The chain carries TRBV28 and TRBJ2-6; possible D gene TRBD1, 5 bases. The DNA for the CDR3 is TGTGCCAGCAAGTCAGGGTCTGGGGCCAACGTCCTGACTTTC. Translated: CASKSGSGANVLTF.